This TCR beta chain was documented in a study of identical twins. Through template switching, a universal primer site was introduced, and the cDNA contained unique molecular identifiers. TCRdb re-called the 5' RACE reads through MiXCR, storing one row per CDR3 protein. The data contain fewer than 800,000 distinct CDR3 sequences, just over 7% of them singletons. Study-wide results and limits: Twin pairs had excess sharing that was weaker in beta out-of-frame sequences. Twins shared out-of-frame alpha sequences with excess low generation probability.

This clonotype occurred many times. The antigen is unknown. These data also formed part of another study, on yellow fever vaccine responses in identical twins. That investigation notes: Twins' T cell vaccine responses reportedly looked partly convergent, partly personalized.

This TCR was recovered from a woman under 30 in good health. The specimen sequenced was PBMCs.

The CDR3 DNA is TGCAGTGCTAGAGGGGCTAGCGATATTACGCAGTATTTT. It specifies CSARGASDITQYF. The chain carries TRBV20-1 and TRBJ2-3, with D maybe TRBD2 (6 bases). Germline lookup yields CDR1 DFQATT and CDR2 SNEGSKA (reference sequence). This CDR3 has 13 amino acids. Trimming cost V 1 base and J 8 bases, with 13 bases left between them.